This is a list of T cell receptor beta chains from one sample in a study of OX40 agonist ivuxolimab in advanced cancers. Clones were read by immunoSEQ multiplex PCR, and TCRdb kept only the in-frame ones, dropping some. Among approximately 77,000 clones, 84% were seen once, and the ten largest hold around 6.6%. Sequencing was performed on CD4+ or CD8+ T cells sorted from blood, taken in a trial of the OX40 agonist ivuxolimab. The source of these receptors is an adult with an advanced solid tumor such as melanoma, head and neck, liver or kidney cancer. Both conserved end residues are part of each CDR3. The D gene is left open where the match is weak.

D gene	J gene	V gene	CDR3 protein
.	TRBJ1-4	TRBV7-9	CASSLKGSTGNEKLFF
.	TRBJ1-3	TRBV9	CASSEFLGNTIYF
TRBD1	TRBJ1-4	TRBV6-6	CASSNRGPNEKLFF
.	TRBJ2-7	TRBV5-4	CASSWGGPNYEQYF
TRBD1	TRBJ2-5	TRBV2	CASRGQGVETQYF
.	TRBJ1-3	TRBV18	CASSPSEGSGNTIYF
TRBD1	TRBJ1-5	TRBV19	CASSVSDRAQPQHF
.	TRBJ2-3	TRBV11-3	CASSLGGTRTDTQYF
.	TRBJ1-4	TRBV15	CATTTGPNEKLFF
.	TRBJ1-5	TRBV5-1	CASSLGGYSNQPQHF
.	TRBJ2-3	TRBV18	CASSPPAHRNTQYF
.	TRBJ1-1	TRBV28	CASSLQGLGTEAFF
.	TRBJ1-5	TRBV5-6	CASSLKGISQPQHF
.	TRBJ1-2	TRBV11-3	CASSPHKDRFGGYTF
TRBD2	TRBJ2-1	TRBV5-1	CASSHLAESYNEQFF
TRBD1	TRBJ1-1	TRBV11-1	CASSFDREITEAFF
.	TRBJ2-1	TRBV19	CASSPTSRKSSYNEQFF
TRBD1	TRBJ2-7	TRBV7-8	CASSFGTGGFEQYF
.	TRBJ2-1	TRBV4-3	CASSQEGLAEQFF
.	TRBJ2-1	TRBV7-8	CASSLGSPAYNEQFF
.	TRBJ2-3	TRBV7-9	CASSFDPFADTQYF
TRBD1	TRBJ1-2	TRBV6-5	CASRSGTANNYGYTF
.	TRBJ1-2	TRBV6-1	CASSEDARSRGYTF
.	TRBJ2-7	TRBV6-5	CASSYSLEEAPYEQYF
.	TRBJ2-2	TRBV7-2	CASSLGLQTFTGELFF
TRBD1	TRBJ1-2	TRBV5-1	CASSGGQGRDGYTF
.	TRBJ2-6	TRBV5-1	CASRYTSSGANVLTF
.	TRBJ1-2	TRBV4-2	CASSQDQGRELYGYTF
.	TRBJ1-1	TRBV25-1	CASRLGTDRVWDGEAFF
TRBD1	TRBJ1-2	TRBV6-5	CASSPGQGMVYGYTF
TRBD2	TRBJ2-1	TRBV2	CASSGLAGGLSEQFF
.	TRBJ2-1	TRBV7-2	CASSPVGGLNEQFF
TRBD2	TRBJ2-3	TRBV25-1	CASSARGGWYF
TRBD1	TRBJ1-1	TRBV5-1	CASTQGPGNTEAFF
TRBD1	TRBJ2-7	TRBV10-3	CAISESMRTGGHEQYF
.	TRBJ2-4	TRBV27	CASSFNRENIQYF
.	TRBJ1-3	TRBV6-5	CASKRGVGNTIYF
.	TRBJ2-5	TRBV9	CASSVGGGETQYF
.	TRBJ1-4	TRBV9	CASSAGLSATNEKLFF
.	TRBJ2-5	TRBV7-2	CASSPRGRETQYF
.	TRBJ1-2	TRBV2	CASSEEAGGYTF
TRBD1	TRBJ2-1	TRBV18	CASSPLGTGANEQFF
.	TRBJ2-2	TRBV27	CASSSWEAVGNTGELFF
.	TRBJ2-2	TRBV11-3	CASSLRMQGTTGELFF
.	TRBJ1-1	TRBV7-9	CASSPWETTEAFF
TRBD1	TRBJ2-7	TRBV4-1	CASSPGSRGLNEQYF
.	TRBJ1-3	TRBV7-9	CASSLGDGGNTIYF
TRBD1	TRBJ1-2	TRBV5-1	CASSLGTGKFYGYTF
.	TRBJ1-2	TRBV28	CASSLGSERGYGYTF
.	TRBJ2-1	TRBV29-1	CSVFFSGYNEQFF
.	TRBJ1-2	TRBV27	CASSFNGYGYTF
TRBD1	TRBJ2-6	TRBV19	CASTRGGTGGLAGANVLTF
TRBD1	TRBJ2-3	TRBV5-1	CASSLESRGRLDTQYF
.	TRBJ2-5	TRBV11-3	CASSQTLTKETQYF